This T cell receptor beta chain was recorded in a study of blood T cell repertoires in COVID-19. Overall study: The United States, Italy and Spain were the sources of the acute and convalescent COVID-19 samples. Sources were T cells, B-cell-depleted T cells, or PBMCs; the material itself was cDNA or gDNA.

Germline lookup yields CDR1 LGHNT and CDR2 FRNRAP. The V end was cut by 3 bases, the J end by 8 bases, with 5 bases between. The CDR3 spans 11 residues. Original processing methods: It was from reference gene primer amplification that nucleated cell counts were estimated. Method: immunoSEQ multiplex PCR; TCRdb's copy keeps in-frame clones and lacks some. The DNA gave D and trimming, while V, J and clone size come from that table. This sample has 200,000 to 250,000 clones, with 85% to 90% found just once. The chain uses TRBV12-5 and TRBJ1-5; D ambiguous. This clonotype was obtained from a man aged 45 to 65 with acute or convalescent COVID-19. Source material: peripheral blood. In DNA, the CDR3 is TGTGCTAGTGGTTTCTCAGAGCCCCAGCATTTT. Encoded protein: CASGFSEPQHF.